This paragraph covers one T cell receptor beta chain sequence. This clone appeared a single time. It has no known antigen specificity. Base qualities are not provided; no much larger clone lies one nucleotide away. The sample belongs to a study of STAT5B mutations in CD4+ large granular lymphocyte leukemia (dated by TCRdb to the early 2020s). In the study overall: Among healthy controls, the CDR3 'QG' motif was associated with a particular HLA allele. The purity of purified fractions was confirmed by flow cytometry on FACSCanto II or FACSVerse to exceed 95% among lymphocytes. TCRbeta repertoires of CD4+ T-cell large granular lymphocyte leukemia patients were compared with those of healthy blood donors.

Study-level results and caveats: Enrichment of TRBV06-family usage was observed among the top patient clones (8/27) relative to healthy controls (2/35). Each patient's main leukemic clonotypes were private, but approximately 26% of these clonotypes showed up at low frequency in the non-leukemic repertoires of other patients. Compared with healthy CD4+ repertoires, CD4-sorted patient repertoires appeared more clonal, and this difference remained even after the putative leukemic clones were removed. The data were not HLA-matched, and the higher clonality in CD4+ T-LGLL than in CD8+ T-LGLL could be due to the relatively small sample size.

Healthy controls were roughly 36 blood donors whose buffy coats came from the Finnish Red Cross blood service. All TCR-sequenced material derived from peripheral blood: patient blood samples and healthy donor buffy coats. Peripheral blood mononuclear cells were isolated by Ficoll-Hypaque gradient centrifugation. CD4+ cells were purified magnetically from the buffy coats of healthy controls. Genomic DNA was extracted with the Gentra Puregene Cell and Tissue kit and quantified on a Qubit 2.0 fluorometer. The CDR3 goes from the cysteine to the phenylalanine over 16 residues. The CDR3 DNA has 48 bases and is translated from base 1. V has 5 bases trimmed and J has 2 bases trimmed; junction bases matching no gene number 7. From a lookup of the germline V gene (reference sequence), CDR1 and CDR2 are MNHEY and SMNVEV. The immunoSEQ assay at survey resolution was used to sequence TCRbeta rearrangements from genomic DNA. As for the original processing: In the TCR sequencing data, the lowest productive clonotype frequency that could be detected was 2.59 x 10-5. Analyses included only productive TCRbeta rearrangements, meaning complete and in-frame sequences. Simpson clonality, calculated in the immunoSEQ Analyzer version 3.0, was used as the measure of sample clonality. Clones were binned by frequency as very rare, small, medium, large (1-20%) or hyperexpanded (>20%). OLGA 1.2.3 estimated generation probabilities, VDJtools produced V-gene circos plots, VDJdb was queried for specificities, and GLIPH identified CDR3 motifs. This immuneACCESS table, as held by TCRdb, lists in-frame sequences with V and J called but not all clones. Of the missing ones, under half trace to an unresolved V gene in checked studies; the others have no known cause. The V and J calls and clone size are taken from that table; D and trimming were inferred from the DNA. Across this sample there are tens of thousands of clones, with roughly 87% seen only once. The top ten hold around 8.2% of the sample.

The specimen sequenced was CD4+ T cells from blood buffy coats. The clonotype comes from a human donor in good health. The sequence links TRBV27 to TRBJ2-3; 10 middle bases align to TRBD2. The DNA reads as follows: TGTGCCAGCAGTACCCGGACTAGCGGCCTCACAGATACGCAGTATTTT. It codes for CASSTRTSGLTDTQYF.